This T cell receptor (beta chain) appears in the sequencing data of a study of a mutant IDH1 vaccine in newly diagnosed glioma (dated by TCRdb to the early 2020s). Describing the broader study: Of the roughly 34 treated patients, approximately 60% were male and approximately 40% were female, and the mean age was 40.4 years. Longitudinal TCRB deep sequencing was performed for 25 to 30 treated patients wherever samples were available for exploratory analyses. Before enrollment, most patients had been given radiochemotherapy with temozolomide as standard therapy, while the rest had received either radiotherapy alone or temozolomide alone. Peripheral blood was drawn at six visits: V03 (baseline), V05, V07, V10, V12 and V13.

In regard to this clone: What antigen it recognizes has not been identified. Base quality data are lacking; no much larger clone is found one base away.

Libraries were built with the immunoSEQ multiplex PCR assay. The hsTCRB Kit was used according to the manufacturer's protocol to amplify rearranged TCR beta chain sequences. Sequencing of TCRB libraries was carried out on an Illumina MiSeq. In the authors' own workflow: The proprietary platform of the kit vendor was used for demultiplexing, trimming and gene mapping. TCRdb obtained this table from immuneACCESS and retained in-frame rearrangements with V and J assigned. These tables miss some clones; where compared with another copy, unresolved V genes account for less than half of the shortfall, and the remainder is unexplained. V and J calls and clone size are copied from that table; D and trimming were computed from the DNA. The sample includes about 51,000 clones, with 60% to 85% observed a single time. Jointly, the top ten make up around 1.9% of the sample. The sample's time point label, decoded: baseline, week 1 (first vaccination visit). What this sample's treatment or condition label stands for: pre-vaccination baseline after standard-of-care therapy. All donors had newly diagnosed IDH1-mutant astrocytomas of WHO grade 3 or 4 that showed loss of nuclear ATRX. The samples were drawn from NOA16, a multicentre, single-arm, open-label phase I trial in Germany that tested a mutant IDH1 peptide vaccine in humans for the first time. For immunogenicity testing, the blood drawn at visit V03 was used as the baseline sample. Genomic DNA for TCRB sequencing was extracted from EDTA blood using the DNeasy Blood and Tissue Kit.

General findings and caveats noted by the study authors: Changes in the top peripheral T cell clonotypes picked up by TCRB sequencing did not appear to be linked to pseudoprogression. Availability determined which PBMC samples were chosen for TCRB deep sequencing. It was noted by the authors that analyses of patient blood samples could not be reproduced owing to sample limitations. Immune responses induced by the vaccine were seen in roughly 95% of patients across multiple MHC alleles.

The sequences come from PBMCs, collected from a glioma patient treated with radiotherapy, temozolomide or both. This sequence was found in a woman in her thirties or forties with glioma.

In nucleotide form, the sequence is TGTGCCAGCAGCCCTAGCGGGGGGTGGAGGGATGAGCAGTTCTTC. The resulting protein is CASSPSGGWRDEQFF. The V and J segments used are TRBV7-9 and TRBJ2-1; 11 bases in the junction line up with TRBD2. The CDR3 numbers 15 residues from cysteine through phenylalanine. The kept DNA is CDR3 alone, 45 bases in frame from the first base. The junction shows trimming of 5 bases on V and 8 bases on J, and the gene matches do not reach 8 bases of it. The CDR1 and CDR2 encoded by the germline V gene (reference sequence) are SEHNR and FQNEAQ.